This T cell receptor (beta chain) was sequenced during a study of control samples from healthy donors and cancer patients. Only in-frame clones appear in the TCRdb table, and some are missing; sequencing was by immunoSEQ multiplex PCR. The profile covers approximately 100,000 clones, with roughly 89% appearing a single time and approximately 3% taken by the ten largest. V was clipped by 10 bases and J by 0 bases, with 11 bases between them. CDR1 and CDR2 (germline): ENHRY, SYGVKD. This CDR3 region has 13 residues. V gene TRBV10-3 combines with J gene TRBJ2-3; TRBD1 might be the D (6 bases). The sample consisted of blood. The clonotype originates from a human donor in good health. The donor label of this sample is uncertain. CDR3 amino acids: CATTGISTDTQYF. CDR3 sequence (DNA): TGTGCCACCACAGGGATTAGCACAGATACGCAGTATTTT.